Presented here are 7 T cell receptor beta chains from one specimen sequenced in a study of T cells after yellow fever vaccination. TCRdb re-called the 5' RACE reads with MiXCR, one entry per CDR3 protein. The top ten hold roughly 3% of the sample, which has about 320,000 distinct CDR3 sequences, around 13% seen once. The sample was CD4+ T cells sorted from PBMCs, taken 15 days after the yellow fever booster vaccination. These receptors all come from a man aged 18-30 years who received the YFV17D yellow fever vaccine.

This clonotype occurred a few times. This chain connects TRBV5-1 to TRBJ2-7, with 10 bases identical to TRBD2. V lost 2 bases, J lost 5 bases, and 13 bases stayed unmatched. From germline, CDR1 is SGHRS and CDR2 YFSETQ. The CDR3 runs to 17 residues. The CDR3 reads CASSFLAGGPLGNEQYF. CDR3 sequence (DNA): TGCGCCAGCAGCTTCTTAGCGGGGGGCCCCCTGGGTAACGAGCAGTACTTC.

This chain joins TRBV7-2 and TRBJ2-5; D possibly corresponds to TRBD1 (5 bases). V was clipped by 5 bases and J by 7 bases, with 17 bases between them. The CDR3 is 14 amino acids. Looked up from germline, CDR1 is SGHTA and CDR2 is FQGNSA. The CDR3 loop is CASSPGRPQGTQYF. CDR3 in DNA: TGTGCCAGCAGCCCGGGCCGTCCTCAGGGGACCCAGTACTTC.

This clonotype was picked up a small number of times. The chain links TRBV24-1 to TRBJ2-6; 7 bases line up with TRBD1. V trimming: 7 bases; J trimming: 1 base; junction bases outside the gene matches: 3. This CDR3 has 15 amino acids. Germline CDR1 reads KGHDR; CDR2 reads SFDVKD. The CDR3 region is CATSPGGSGANVLTF. Here the CDR3 DNA reads TGTGCCACCAGCCCAGGGGGTTCTGGGGCCAACGTCCTGACTTTC.

This chain connects TRBV7-2 to TRBJ2-5; D unclear. CDR1 and CDR2 from the germline V gene are SGHTA and FQGNSA. V dropped 5 bases and J dropped 4 bases, with 11 bases sitting between them. The CDR3 consists of 13 residues. The CDR3 DNA reads TGTGCCAGCAGCCATCGTCACCCAGAGACCCAGTACTTC. It is translated as CASSHRHPETQYF.

The chain is built from TRBV11-2 and TRBJ1-4; D may be TRBD1 (6 bases). Germline CDR1 is SGHAT and CDR2 is FQNNGV. V was pared by 6 bases and J by 5 bases, with 13 bases between. The CDR3 length is 14 residues. CDR3 DNA sequence: TGTGCCAGCAGGCTGACAGGAGCGAATGAAAAACTGTTTTTT. Translated, it gives CASRLTGANEKLFF.

The chain employs TRBV11-2 and TRBJ2-1; D may correspond to TRBD1 or TRBD2 (5 bases each). The CDR3 sequence is 13 residues long. The germline V and J ends were trimmed by 5 bases and 5 bases, with 10 bases remaining between them. The germline gives CDR1 SGHAT, CDR2 FQNNGV. This CDR3 is CASSRDQHNEQFF. Written as DNA, the CDR3 is TGTGCCAGCAGCCGGGACCAACACAATGAGCAGTTCTTC.

This clonotype was picked up many times. This chain links TRBV15 with TRBJ1-4; D perhaps matches TRBD1 (5 bases). V shed 0 bases and J shed 7 bases, with 15 bases lying between them. Germline lookup yields CDR1 LNHNV and CDR2 YYDKDF (reference sequence). The CDR3 spans 16 residues. The CDR3 DNA is TGTGCCACCAGCAGAGATCCCCTGGGGCAGGGTGAAAAACTGTTTTTT. It specifies CATSRDPLGQGEKLFF.